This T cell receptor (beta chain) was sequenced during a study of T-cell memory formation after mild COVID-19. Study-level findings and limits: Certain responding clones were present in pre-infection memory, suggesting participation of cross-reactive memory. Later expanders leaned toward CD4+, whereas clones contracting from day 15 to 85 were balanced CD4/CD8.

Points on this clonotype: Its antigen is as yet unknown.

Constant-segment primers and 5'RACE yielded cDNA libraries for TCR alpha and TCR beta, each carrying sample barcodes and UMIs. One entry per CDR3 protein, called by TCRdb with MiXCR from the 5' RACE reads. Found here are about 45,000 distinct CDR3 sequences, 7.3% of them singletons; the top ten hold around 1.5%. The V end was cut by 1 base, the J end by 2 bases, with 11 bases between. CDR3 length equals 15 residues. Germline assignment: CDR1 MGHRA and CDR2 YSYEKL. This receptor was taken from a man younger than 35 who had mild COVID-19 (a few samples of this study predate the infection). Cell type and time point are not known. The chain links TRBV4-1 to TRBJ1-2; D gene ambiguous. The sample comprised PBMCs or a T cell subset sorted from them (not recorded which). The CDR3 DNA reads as TGCGCCAGCAGCCAAGTAGGTTTACGGAACTATGGCTACACCTTC. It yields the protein CASSQVGLRNYGYTF.